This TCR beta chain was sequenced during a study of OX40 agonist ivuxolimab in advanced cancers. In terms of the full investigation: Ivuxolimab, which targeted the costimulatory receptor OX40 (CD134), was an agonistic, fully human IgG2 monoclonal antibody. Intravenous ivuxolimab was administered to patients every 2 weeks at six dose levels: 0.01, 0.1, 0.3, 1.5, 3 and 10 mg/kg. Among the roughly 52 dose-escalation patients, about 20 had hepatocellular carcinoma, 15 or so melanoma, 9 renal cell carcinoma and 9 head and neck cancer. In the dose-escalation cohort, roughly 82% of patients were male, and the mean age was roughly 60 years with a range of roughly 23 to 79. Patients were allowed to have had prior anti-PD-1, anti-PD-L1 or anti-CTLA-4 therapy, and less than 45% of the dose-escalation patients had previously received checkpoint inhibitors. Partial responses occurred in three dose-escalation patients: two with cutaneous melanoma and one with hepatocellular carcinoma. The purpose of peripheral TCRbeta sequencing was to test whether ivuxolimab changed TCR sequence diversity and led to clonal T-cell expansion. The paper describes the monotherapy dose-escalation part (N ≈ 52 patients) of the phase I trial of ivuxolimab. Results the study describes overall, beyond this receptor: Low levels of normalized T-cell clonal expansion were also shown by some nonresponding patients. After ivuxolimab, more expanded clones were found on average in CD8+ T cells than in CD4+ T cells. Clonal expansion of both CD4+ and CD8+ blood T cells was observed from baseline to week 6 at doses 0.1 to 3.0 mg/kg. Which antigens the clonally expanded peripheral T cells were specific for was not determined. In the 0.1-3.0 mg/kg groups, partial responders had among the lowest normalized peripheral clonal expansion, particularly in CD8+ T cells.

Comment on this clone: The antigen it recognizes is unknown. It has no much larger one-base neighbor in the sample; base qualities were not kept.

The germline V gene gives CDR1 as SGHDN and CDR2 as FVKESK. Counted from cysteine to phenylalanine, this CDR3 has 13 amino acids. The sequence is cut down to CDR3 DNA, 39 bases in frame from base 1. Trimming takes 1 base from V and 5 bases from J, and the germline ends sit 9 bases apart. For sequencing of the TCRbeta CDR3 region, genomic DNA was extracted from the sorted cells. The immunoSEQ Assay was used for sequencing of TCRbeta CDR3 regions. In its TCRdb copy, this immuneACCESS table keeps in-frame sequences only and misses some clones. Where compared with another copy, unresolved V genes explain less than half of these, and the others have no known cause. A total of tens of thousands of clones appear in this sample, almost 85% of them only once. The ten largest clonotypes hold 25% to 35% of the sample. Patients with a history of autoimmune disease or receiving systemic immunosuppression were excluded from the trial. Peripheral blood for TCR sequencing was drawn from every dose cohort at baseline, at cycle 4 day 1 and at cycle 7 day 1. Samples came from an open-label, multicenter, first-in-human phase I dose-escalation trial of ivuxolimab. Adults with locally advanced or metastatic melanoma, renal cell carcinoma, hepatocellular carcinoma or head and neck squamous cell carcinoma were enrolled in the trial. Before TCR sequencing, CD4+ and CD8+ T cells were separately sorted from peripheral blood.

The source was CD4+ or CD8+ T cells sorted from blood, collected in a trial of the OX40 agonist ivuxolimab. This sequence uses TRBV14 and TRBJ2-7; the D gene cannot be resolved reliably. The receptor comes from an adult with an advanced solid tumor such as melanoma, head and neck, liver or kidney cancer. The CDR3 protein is CASSQGFADEQYF. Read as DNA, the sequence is TGTGCCAGCAGCCAAGGTTTCGCGGACGAGCAGTACTTC.